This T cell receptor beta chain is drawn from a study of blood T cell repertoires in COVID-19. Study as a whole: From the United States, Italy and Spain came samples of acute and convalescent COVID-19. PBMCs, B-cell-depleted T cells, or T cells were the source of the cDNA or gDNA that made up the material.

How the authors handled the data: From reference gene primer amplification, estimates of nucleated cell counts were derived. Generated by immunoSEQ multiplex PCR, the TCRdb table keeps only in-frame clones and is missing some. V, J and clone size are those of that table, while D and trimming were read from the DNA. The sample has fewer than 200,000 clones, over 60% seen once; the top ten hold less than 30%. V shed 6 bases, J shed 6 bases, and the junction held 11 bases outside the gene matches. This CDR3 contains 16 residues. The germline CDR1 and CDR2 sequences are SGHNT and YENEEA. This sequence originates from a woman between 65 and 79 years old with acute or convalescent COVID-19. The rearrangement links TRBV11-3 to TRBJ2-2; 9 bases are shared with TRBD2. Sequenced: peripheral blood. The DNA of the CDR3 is TGTGCCAGCAGTTATAGCGGGAGTTCTTATGCCGGGGAGCTGTTTTTT. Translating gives CASSYSGSSYAGELFF.